What follows are 15 T cell receptor beta chains derived from one specimen sequenced in a study of T cell responses to AZD1222 COVID-19 vaccine. Sequencing used immunoSEQ multiplex PCR; TCRdb keeps in-frame clones, though not all of them. The table lists 150,000 or so clones, about 90% of them singletons. The starting material was peripheral blood, obtained 28 days after the second AZD1222 dose. These receptors were obtained from an adult who received the AZD1222 COVID-19 vaccine.

This chain links TRBV7-2 with TRBJ1-5; D gene uncertain. Germline CDR1 is SGHTA and CDR2 is FQGNSA. V lost 3 bases and J 0 bases, leaving 3 bases between the germline ends. This CDR3 comprises 13 residues. The CDR3 coding sequence is TGTGCCAGCAGCTTCACTAGCAATCAGCCCCAGCATTTT. As protein: CASSFTSNQPQHF.

On this clone itself: A junction boundary mismatches the germline segment, possibly from a read error. The chain uses TRBV5-1 and TRBJ2-1; 12 bases match TRBD2. This CDR3 is 14 amino acids long. Germline values: CDR1 SGHRS, CDR2 YFSETQ. The CDR3 region has the DNA TGCGCCAGCAGCTTGGTGCTAGCGGGAGGGCCGTGGATCTTC. It yields the protein CASSLVLAGGPWIF.

The gene calls are TRBV5-1 and TRBJ2-3; 8 bases align to TRBD2. Germline trimming cut 0 bases from V and 3 bases from J; bases unmatched to any gene: 6. This CDR3 region has 16 residues. Germline-derived CDR1 and CDR2 are SGHRS and YFSETQ. The CDR3 reads CASSLEVAGLTDTQYF. The DNA of the CDR3 is TGCGCCAGCAGCTTGGAAGTAGCGGGGTTAACAGATACGCAGTATTTT. The complete variable domain, with remaining parts taken from reference TRBV5-1 and TRBJ2-3, reads KAGVTQTPRYLIKTRGQQVTLSCSPISGHRSVSWYQQTPGQGLQFLFEYFSETQRNKGNFPGRFSGRQFSNSRSEMNVSTLELGDSALYLCASSLEVAGLTDTQYFGPGTRLTVL.

The gene calls are TRBV30 and TRBJ1-6; 10 positions match TRBD1. The CDR3 length is 22 residues. Losses at the gene ends were 0 bases for V and 0 bases for J; bases not matched to a gene: 17. Per the germline V gene, CDR1 is GTSNPN and CDR2 is SVGIG (reference sequence). CDR3 bases: TGTGCCTGGAGTGTTTGGGCTCCGGGACAGGGGTCCCGAGACTCCTATAATTCACCCCTCCACTTT. Its protein is CAWSVWAPGQGSRDSYNSPLHF.

The CDR3, as DNA: TGTGCCAGCAGCGTCCGGCCCCCTAGCACAGATACGCAGTATTTT. Its protein is CASSVRPPSTDTQYF. V and J are TRBV2 and TRBJ2-3; D gene unclear. Germline V CDR1 and CDR2: SNHLY, FYNNEI. This CDR3 contains 15 residues. Between the trimmed V and J ends, which lost 6 bases and 0 bases, there was a span of 13 bases.

The rearrangement uses TRBV7-3 and TRBJ2-7; TRBD2 aligns across 9 bases. The J segment lost 7 bases and the V segment lost 4 bases, leaving 14 bases of the junction unmatched. CDR3 size: 16 residues. In germline, CDR1 is SGHTA, CDR2 FQGTGA. The CDR3: CASSSTGVAGAGEQYF. CDR3 DNA sequence: TGTGCCAGCAGCTCCACGGGGGTAGCGGGAGCTGGGGAGCAGTACTTC.

The chain has TRBV30 and TRBJ1-2; no clear D. There are 14 residues in the CDR3. Looked up from germline, CDR1 is GTSNPN and CDR2 is SVGIG (reference sequence). Trimming took 2 bases from V and 4 from J, leaving 14 bases between them. The CDR3 DNA is TGTGCCTGGAGTCCTACGCTTGATACCTATGGCTACACCTTC. The encoded protein is CAWSPTLDTYGYTF.

V gene TRBV6-1 combines with J gene TRBJ2-5; D tentatively reads TRBD1 or TRBD2 (5 bases each). Germline V gene lookup returns CDR1 MNHNS and CDR2 SASEGT. CDR3 length: 18 residues. V was cut by 2 bases and J by 5 bases, with 24 bases left in between. CDR3: CASSELPSRGSPGETQYF. CDR3 nucleotides: TGTGCCAGCAGTGAACTCCCCTCCCGGGGCTCCCCGGGGGAGACCCAGTACTTC.

The chain couples TRBV27 to TRBJ1-6, with a weak D call TRBD1 (5 bases). The CDR3 sequence is 14 residues long. Deletions cut 7 bases from V and 10 bases from J, with 17 bases between. Germline values: CDR1 MNHEY, CDR2 SMNVEV (reference sequence). The CDR3 nucleotides read TGTGCCAGCACCACGGGAGGGGCAAGATCACCCCTCCACTTT. This translates into CASTTGGARSPLHF.

As regards this clone: The same CDR3 is also encoded by other DNA sequences in this sample. The gene calls are TRBV29-1 and TRBJ1-1; TRBD1 is a possible D gene (6 bases). Germline CDR1 is SQVTM and CDR2 is ANQGSEA. There are 12 residues in the CDR3. V was trimmed by 6 bases and J by 1 base, leaving 9 bases between them. Here the CDR3 DNA reads TGCAGCGTAGGACAGAGGAACACTGAAGCTTTCTTT. It is translated as CSVGQRNTEAFF.

The V gene is TRBV6-5, the J gene TRBJ1-1, with 9 bases lining up with TRBD1. V was pared by 6 bases and J by 4 bases, with 3 bases of the junction left unmatched. This CDR3 contains 13 residues. Germline V lookup: CDR1 MNHEY, CDR2 SVGAGI. The CDR3 DNA reads as TGTGCCAGCAGACAGGGGGCGGTCACTGAAGCTTTCTTT. Translated: CASRQGAVTEAFF.

The table lists this clone with a count of one. The chain recombines TRBV9 with TRBJ2-3; D gene ambiguous. The V gene's germline CDR1 is SGDLS and CDR2 YYNGEE. This CDR3 has 16 residues. The V end was cut by 5 bases, the J end by 0 bases, with 16 bases between. The CDR3 sequence: CASSAYSDPSTDTQYF. CDR3 in DNA: TGTGCCAGCAGTGCCTACTCGGATCCTAGCACAGATACGCAGTATTTT.

The CDR3 loop is CATSDQRRGQGTPNEKLFF. CDR3 sequence (DNA): TGTGCCACCAGTGACCAACGACGGGGACAGGGTACACCTAATGAAAAACTGTTTTTT. V usage is TRBV24-1 and J usage is TRBJ1-4, with 9 bases lining up with TRBD1. Germline CDR1 reads KGHDR; CDR2 reads SFDVKD. Trimming at V came to 4 bases and at J to 3 bases, leaving 14 bases not matched to a gene. This CDR3 spans 19 amino acids.

V usage is TRBV7-8 and J usage is TRBJ1-1, with D uncertain. Deletions cut 6 bases from V and 5 bases from J, with 13 bases between. The V gene's germline CDR1 is SGHVS and CDR2 FQNEAQ. The CDR3 spans 13 residues. The CDR3, as DNA: TGTGCCAGCAGTTTGGGAGGTAGGACTGAAGCTTTCTTT. Translated, it gives CASSLGGRTEAFF. Variable domain in full (rest from reference TRBV7-8 and TRBJ1-1): GAGVSQSPRYKVAKRGQDVALRCDPISGHVSLFWYQQALGQGPEFLTYFQNEAQLDKSGLPSDRFFAERPEGSVSTLKIQRTQQEDSAVYLCASSLGGRTEAFFGQGTRLTVV.

This clone was seen a few times. The V gene is TRBV27, the J gene TRBJ2-3, with D maybe TRBD2 (6 bases). The ends were cut back, 1 base at V and 4 bases at J, with 18 bases in the middle. Looked up from germline, CDR1 is MNHEY and CDR2 is SMNVEV (reference sequence). This CDR3 is built from 17 residues. This CDR3 is CASSLWALSGSADTQYF. The CDR3, as DNA: TGTGCCAGCAGTTTATGGGCCCTATCCGGGAGCGCAGATACGCAGTATTTT.